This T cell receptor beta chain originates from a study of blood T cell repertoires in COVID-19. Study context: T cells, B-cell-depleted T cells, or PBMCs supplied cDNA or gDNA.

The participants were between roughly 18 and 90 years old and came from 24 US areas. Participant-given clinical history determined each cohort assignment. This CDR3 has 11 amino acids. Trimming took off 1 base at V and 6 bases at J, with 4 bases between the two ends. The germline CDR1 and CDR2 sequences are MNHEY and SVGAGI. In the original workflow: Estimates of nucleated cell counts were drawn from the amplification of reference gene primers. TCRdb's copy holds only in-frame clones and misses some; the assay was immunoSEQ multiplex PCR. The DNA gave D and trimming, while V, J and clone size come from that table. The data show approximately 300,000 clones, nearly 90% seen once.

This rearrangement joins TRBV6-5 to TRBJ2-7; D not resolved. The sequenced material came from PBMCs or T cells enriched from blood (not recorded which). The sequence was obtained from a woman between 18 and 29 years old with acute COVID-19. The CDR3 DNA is TGTGCCAGCAGTTACTACACCGAGCAGTACTTC. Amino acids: CASSYYTEQYF.